A single sample is the source of the 20 T cell receptor beta chains below, sequenced in a study of blood T cell repertoires in COVID-19. The method was immunoSEQ multiplex PCR; TCRdb's version includes in-frame clones alone and lacks a portion of them. The table lists 120,000 to 150,000 clones, 79% of them singletons, with 3% to 4.5% in the top ten. The material sequenced was peripheral blood. These receptors all come from a man in his fifties or sixties with acute or convalescent COVID-19.

The chain uses TRBV5-1 and TRBJ2-2, with D uncertain. V was pared by 5 bases and J by 5 bases, with 10 bases between. The CDR3 is 13 amino acids. Germline V gene data show CDR1 as SGHRS and CDR2 as YFSETQ. CDR3 loop: CASRGVITGELFF. CDR3 sequence (DNA): TGCGCCAGCAGAGGAGTGATTACCGGGGAGCTGTTTTTT.

This rearrangement joins TRBV21-1 to TRBJ2-7; the DNA was not compared with TRBD1, the D call given in the table. TRBV21-1 is marked as a pseudogene. CDR3 length equals 14 residues. CDR3 sequence reads: CASSPRQVAYEQYF. Here the CDR3 DNA reads TGTGCCAGCAGCCCGAGACAGGTAGCCTACGAGCAGTACTTC.

The chain uses TRBV5-6 and TRBJ1-1; D not certain. Germline V gives CDR1 SGHDT, CDR2 YYEEEE. This CDR3 comprises 14 residues. V lost 3 bases and J lost 1, with 10 bases in between. The CDR3 is CASSSIGGNTEAFF. The CDR3 DNA reads as TGTGCCAGCAGCTCGATCGGTGGGAACACTGAAGCTTTCTTT.

This clone was picked up one time. Here the CDR3 DNA reads TGTGCCAGTAGTAGCGGACAGGGCAACACCGGGGAGCTGTTTTTT. Translated: CASSSGQGNTGELFF. The chain recombines TRBV19 with TRBJ2-2; 8 nucleotides agree with TRBD1. CDR1 is LNHDA, CDR2 SQIVND, per germline (reference sequence). The CDR3 is 15 amino acids. V trimming: 4 bases; J trimming: 2 bases; junction bases outside the gene matches: 3.

V is TRBV5-1 and J is TRBJ1-4, with TRBD1 identical over 7 bases. The CDR3 is 14 amino acids. Unmatched junction bases numbered 3, after V lost 3 bases and J lost 4 bases. Germline V gene data show CDR1 as SGHRS and CDR2 as YFSETQ. CDR3 sequence (DNA): TGCGCCAGCAGCTCGACAGGGAATAATGAAAAACTGTTTTTT. Translating it yields CASSSTGNNEKLFF.

The V call is TRBV6-1, the J call TRBJ1-2; TRBD1 might be the D (5 bases). CDR1 and CDR2 from the germline V gene are MNHNS and SASEGT. CDR3 length: 15 amino acids. Between the trimmed V and J ends, which lost 3 bases and 4 bases, there was a span of 15 bases. This CDR3 reads CASSEPRGFGYGYTF. CDR3 DNA sequence: TGTGCCAGCAGTGAGCCTCGGGGGTTCGGCTATGGCTACACCTTC.

The gene calls are TRBV7-2 and TRBJ1-6; D not certain. Germline CDR1 and CDR2: SGHTA and FQGNSA. The CDR3 is 11 amino acids. Trimming pared 2 bases from V and 13 bases from J, leaving 6 bases between. CDR3 protein: CASSLSGPLHF. The CDR3 DNA sequence: TGTGCCAGCAGCTTATCGGGGCCCCTCCACTTT.

The V gene is TRBV7-8, the J gene TRBJ2-4; the match to TRBD2 covers 7 bases. After removal of 3 bases from V and 2 bases from J, the junction contained 4 bases not matched to a gene. CDR1 and CDR2 (germline): SGHVS, FQNEAQ. CDR3 size: 15 residues. The chain's CDR3 is CASSFQGGTKNIQYF. The CDR3 coding sequence is TGTGCCAGCAGCTTCCAGGGAGGGACCAAAAACATTCAGTACTTC.

This clone occurred a few times. The V and J genes are TRBV27 and TRBJ2-5; a weak D match, TRBD1 (6 bases). V was shortened by 5 bases and J by 7 bases, with 23 bases between the two germline ends. This CDR3 region has 16 residues. Per germline, CDR1 MNHEY and CDR2 SMNVEV (reference sequence). The CDR3 region has the DNA TGTGCCAGCAGTCGGACAGAGTCATCGGGATTGGGGACCCAGTACTTC. Translation gives CASSRTESSGLGTQYF.

Only a few counts were recorded for this clone. The chain combines TRBV7-9 with TRBJ2-6; possible D gene TRBD2, 5 bases. Germline loops: CDR1 SEHNR, CDR2 FQNEAQ (reference sequence). Trimming stripped 2 bases from V and 2 bases from J, with 7 bases between. This CDR3 contains 15 residues. The CDR3: CASSLIGTGANVLTF. The CDR3, as DNA: TGTGCCAGCAGCTTAATCGGGACTGGGGCCAACGTCCTGACTTTC. Full variable domain (outside the CDR3, taken from reference TRBV7-9 and TRBJ2-6): DTGVSQNPRHKITKRGQNVTFRCDPISEHNRLYWYRQTLGQGPEFLTYFQNEAQLEKSRLLSDRFSAERPKGSFSTLEIQRTEQGDSAMYLCASSLIGTGANVLTFGAGSRLTVL.

This chain joins TRBV5-1 and TRBJ1-5, with 9 bases identical to TRBD1. Per germline, CDR1 SGHRS and CDR2 YFSETQ. This CDR3 has 15 amino acids. V was pared by 1 base and J by 2 bases, with 1 base of the junction left unmatched. CDR3 protein: CASSLTGGGNQPQHF. CDR3 coding DNA: TGCGCCAGCAGCTTGACAGGGGGCGGCAATCAGCCCCAGCATTTT.

The sample holds a few counts of this clone. J is TRBJ1-6 and V is TRBV4-3, with 7 nucleotides matching TRBD1. The CDR3 contains 13 residues. J lost 14 bases, V lost 3 bases, and 7 bases had no gene match. CDR1 is LGHNA and CDR2 is YSLEER in the germline V gene. CDR3 sequence (DNA): TGCGCCAGCAGCCAGACCCACAGGGGCACCCTCCACTTT. This gives the protein CASSQTHRGTLHF.

V gene TRBV9 combines with J gene TRBJ2-1, with TRBD2 matching over 7 bases. The germline V gene encodes CDR1 SGDLS and CDR2 YYNGEE. The CDR3 contains 15 residues. With V trimmed by 2 bases and J by 8 bases, 10 bases remained unmatched. The CDR3: CASSVTGTRGDEQFF. CDR3 bases: TGTGCCAGCAGCGTGACCGGGACCCGGGGGGATGAGCAGTTCTTC.

This rearrangement joins TRBV27 to TRBJ1-5, with 12 bases that match TRBD1. Germline loops: CDR1 MNHEY, CDR2 SMNVEV (reference sequence). Germline trimming cut 2 bases from V and 6 bases from J; bases unmatched to any gene: 11. The CDR3 length is 18 residues. The DNA of the CDR3 is TGTGCCAGCAGTTTAGGGATGGAGGGACAGGGGGCGCGTCAGCCCCAGCATTTT. Encoded protein: CASSLGMEGQGARQPQHF.

This chain joins TRBV27 and TRBJ2-7, with 11 nucleotides matching TRBD1. Trimming removed 10 bases from V and 5 bases from J; junction bases left unmatched: 16. CDR3 size: 16 residues. The germline V gene encodes CDR1 MNHEY and CDR2 SMNVEV (reference sequence). The CDR3 sequence is CATTLSRTGGINEQYF. CDR3 coding DNA: TGTGCCACTACGCTCTCTCGGACAGGGGGCATAAACGAGCAGTACTTC.

This clone was detected once. The chain carries TRBV5-1 and TRBJ1-4; 7 bases align to TRBD1. The junction had 4 bases not matched to a gene; V was cut back by 4 bases and J by 7 bases. The CDR3 is made up of 13 amino acids. The V gene's germline CDR1 is SGHRS and CDR2 YFSETQ. The CDR3 DNA is TGCGCCAGCAGCGCAGGGACAGCTGAAAAACTGTTTTTT. Translated, it gives CASSAGTAEKLFF.

This rearrangement joins TRBV5-1 to TRBJ2-1; 8 positions match TRBD2. The trim removed 4 bases at V and 7 bases at J, leaving 13 bases unmatched. Germline V lookup: CDR1 SGHRS, CDR2 YFSETQ. The CDR3 runs 16 residues. For the CDR3, the DNA is TGCGCCAGCAGCCCCTTCCGGGAGGGCCCTCGGAATGAGCAGTTCTTC. This gives the protein CASSPFREGPRNEQFF.

V and J are TRBV24-1 and TRBJ2-2; 9 positions agree with TRBD1. This CDR3 is built from 16 residues. Per germline, CDR1 KGHDR and CDR2 SFDVKD. V shed 8 bases and J 6 bases; nucleotides not matched to a gene: 12. The CDR3 here is CATTKSGTGSAGELFF. CDR3 nucleotide sequence: TGTGCCACCACCAAGTCCGGGACAGGGTCGGCCGGGGAGCTGTTTTTT.

The genes are TRBV9 and TRBJ2-3; TRBD2 matches at 7 bases. J lost 7 bases, V lost 0 bases, and 2 bases had no gene match. The germline CDR1 and CDR2 sequences are SGDLS and YYNGEE. The CDR3 spans 13 residues. This CDR3 is CASSVAGGNTQYF. CDR3 nucleotides: TGTGCCAGCAGCGTAGCGGGAGGTAATACGCAGTATTTT.

DNA for the CDR3: TGTGCCAGCAGCCCCGGGACAGGGGTAGTCAGCACTGAAGCTTTCTTT. Amino acid sequence: CASSPGTGVVSTEAFF. V gene TRBV7-9 combines with J gene TRBJ1-1; 10 bases align to TRBD1. Germline CDR1 and CDR2: SEHNR and FQNEAQ (reference sequence). CDR3 length: 16 residues. V gave up 5 bases and J gave up 4 bases; unmatched junction bases: 10. Filled out from reference TRBV7-9 and TRBJ1-1, the complete variable domain reads DTGVSQNPRHKITKRGQNVTFRCDPISEHNRLYWYRQTLGQGPEFLTYFQNEAQLEKSRLLSDRFSAERPKGSFSTLEIQRTEQGDSAMYLCASSPGTGVVSTEAFFGQGTRLTVV.